Below, 23 T cell receptor beta chains from the same sample are listed, as sequenced in a study of blood T cell repertoires in COVID-19. This table comes from immunoSEQ multiplex PCR, and its TCRdb copy is limited to in-frame clones, with some not included. The table has some 330,000 clones, 86% seen once. The specimen sequenced was PBMCs or T cells enriched from blood (not recorded which). The receptors were sampled from a man aged 25 to 40 who had recovered from COVID-19.

The chain links TRBV19 to TRBJ1-1; the match to TRBD1 covers 10 bases. This CDR3 region has 15 residues. Germline V CDR1 and CDR2: LNHDA, SQIVND (reference sequence). With V trimmed by 7 bases and J by 2 bases, 7 bases remained unmatched. The CDR3 nucleotides are TGTGCCAGTAATACCCGGGACAGGGGTAACACTGAAGCTTTCTTT. Translated, it gives CASNTRDRGNTEAFF. Based on the CDR3 plus reference TRBV19 and TRBJ1-1, the full variable domain is DGGITQSPKYLFRKEGQNVTLSCEQNLNHDAMYWYRQDPGQGLRLIYYSQIVNDFQKGDIAEGYSVSREKKESFPLTVTSAQKNPTAFYLCASNTRDRGNTEAFFGQGTRLTVV.

The genes are TRBV30 and TRBJ2-3, with D perhaps TRBD2 (6 bases). Trimming took 2 bases from V and 5 from J, leaving 8 bases between them. Germline CDR1 is GTSNPN and CDR2 is SVGIG (reference sequence). The CDR3 totals 12 residues. CDR3 in amino acids: CAWSMRGDTQYF. As DNA, the CDR3 is TGTGCCTGGAGTATGCGGGGAGATACGCAGTATTTT.

V is TRBV29-1 and J is TRBJ1-1, with D perhaps TRBD1 (6 bases). Germline CDR1 reads SQVTM; CDR2 reads ANQGSEA. This CDR3 has 14 residues. V was clipped by 5 bases and J by 0 bases, with 13 bases between them. CDR3 sequence: CSVPKWGLNTEAFF. The CDR3, as DNA: TGCAGCGTTCCGAAGTGGGGGCTGAACACTGAAGCTTTCTTT.

The chain recombines TRBV30 with TRBJ2-3, with D possibly TRBD1 on 6 matching bases. This CDR3 spans 13 amino acids. Germline V gene sequence: CDR1 GTSNPN, CDR2 SVGIG (reference sequence). Trimming removed 1 base from V and 2 bases from J, with 7 bases in between. This CDR3 reads CAWSGDNTDTQYF. For the CDR3, the DNA is TGTGCCTGGAGTGGGGACAACACAGATACGCAGTATTTT.

The V gene is TRBV4-1, the J gene TRBJ2-1, with 8 nucleotides matching TRBD1. The germline CDR1 and CDR2 sequences are MGHRA and YSYEKL. The CDR3 runs 15 residues. Trimming at V came to 4 bases and at J to 10 bases, leaving 12 bases not matched to a gene. The CDR3 spells CASSRGQGPRKEQFF. CDR3 coding DNA: TGCGCCAGCAGCCGCGGACAGGGACCCCGCAAAGAGCAGTTCTTC.

This chain connects TRBV4-1 to TRBJ2-1; tentatively, D is TRBD1 (5 bases). Per germline, CDR1 MGHRA and CDR2 YSYEKL. V was cut by 4 bases and J by 4 bases, with 17 bases left in between. CDR3 length: 16 residues. The CDR3 DNA sequence: TGCGCCAGCAGCCCCCTCATGGTTGGGGCATACAATGAGCAGTTCTTC. Translated, it gives CASSPLMVGAYNEQFF.

The rearrangement links TRBV7-9 to TRBJ1-2, with TRBD1 matching 8 bases. CDR3 length: 16 residues. V lost 5 bases to trimming and J lost 3 bases; unmatched junction nucleotides: 11. Germline V CDR1 and CDR2: SEHNR, FQNEAQ (reference sequence). This chain's CDR3 is CASSVAGGGMDYGYTF. CDR3 sequence (DNA): TGTGCCAGCAGCGTCGCAGGGGGCGGCATGGACTATGGCTACACCTTC. Full variable domain (outside the CDR3, taken from reference TRBV7-9 and TRBJ1-2): DTGVSQNPRHKITKRGQNVTFRCDPISEHNRLYWYRQTLGQGPEFLTYFQNEAQLEKSRLLSDRFSAERPKGSFSTLEIQRTEQGDSAMYLCASSVAGGGMDYGYTFGSGTRLTVV.

The rearrangement links TRBV12-3 or TRBV12-4 to TRBJ2-5; 9 positions agree with TRBD1. The CDR3 runs to 13 residues. V shed 6 bases, J shed 3 bases, and the junction held 2 bases outside the gene matches. Here the CDR3 DNA reads TGTGCCAGCAGGGGACAGGGCAAAGAGACCCAGTACTTC. Translated, it gives CASRGQGKETQYF.

The table lists this clone with a count of one. The chain recombines TRBV27 with TRBJ1-2, with D perhaps matching TRBD1 (5 bases). The CDR3 totals 14 residues. Germline lookup yields CDR1 MNHEY and CDR2 SMNVEV (reference sequence). The V gene lost 3 bases and the J gene lost 8 bases, with 16 bases spanning the gap. CDR3 protein: CASSFSRAVSGYTF. As DNA, the CDR3 is TGTGCCAGCAGTTTTTCCAGGGCCGTTAGCGGCTACACCTTC.

This chain links TRBV5-4 with TRBJ1-2, with 7 bases that match TRBD1. The germline CDR1 and CDR2 sequences are SGHNT and YYREEE (reference sequence). J lost 4 bases, V lost 1 base, and 7 bases had no gene match. The CDR3 extends over 15 amino acids. The CDR3 here is CASSLRGLLSYGYTF. As DNA, the CDR3 is TGTGCCAGCAGCTTGAGGGGGCTTCTTTCCTATGGCTACACCTTC.

The chain recombines TRBV6-1 with TRBJ1-1, with D perhaps matching TRBD1 (5 bases). Trimming shortened V by 1 base and J by 5 bases, and 11 bases separated the two germline ends. The CDR3 is 14 amino acids. Germline V gives CDR1 MNHNS, CDR2 SASEGT. Here the CDR3 reads CASSEGRVGTEAFF. CDR3 bases: TGTGCCAGCAGTGAAGGCAGGGTAGGGACTGAAGCTTTCTTT.

Points on this clone: The sample carries other DNA sequences with the same CDR3. The chain recombines TRBV19 with TRBJ1-1; D is uncertain. Germline CDR1 LNHDA, CDR2 SQIVND (reference sequence). V lost 1 base and J 5 bases, leaving 8 bases between the germline ends. The CDR3 has 13 residues. As DNA, the CDR3 is TGTGCCAGTAGTATAGCGGCGGGGACTGAAGCTTTCTTT. This gives the protein CASSIAAGTEAFF.

The CDR3 bases are TGTGCCAGCAGCCTGGGACAGGCCCACTATGGCTACACCTTC. Translating gives CASSLGQAHYGYTF. The chain links TRBV3-1 (or the pseudogene TRBV3-2) to TRBJ1-2, with 8 bases lining up with TRBD1. Unmatched junction bases numbered 4, after V lost 4 bases and J lost 3 bases. Germline loops: CDR1 LGHDT, CDR2 YNNKEL (reference sequence). CDR3 length equals 14 residues.

The rearrangement links TRBV21-1 to TRBJ2-3; TRBD2, the table's D call, lacks a check against the DNA. TRBV21-1 is an annotated pseudogene. CDR3 length: 16 residues. In nucleotides, the CDR3 is TGTGCCAGCAGCAAAGGGGGACTAGCGGGGGATGATACGCAGTATTTT. This translates into CASSKGGLAGDDTQYF.

The genes are TRBV5-1 and TRBJ1-2; no definite D call. The germline CDR1 and CDR2 sequences are SGHRS and YFSETQ. The CDR3 has 13 amino acids. The V gene lost 0 bases and the J gene lost 3 bases, with 6 bases spanning the gap. CDR3 in DNA: TGCGCCAGCAGCTTGGGGCCGTACTATGGCTACACCTTC. Translating gives CASSLGPYYGYTF.

The V gene is TRBV6-1, the J gene TRBJ2-5; 8 nucleotides line up with TRBD2. Trimming removed 5 bases from V and 5 bases from J; junction bases left unmatched: 7. The CDR3 covers 14 residues. CDR1 is MNHNS, CDR2 SASEGT, per germline. The CDR3 bases are TGTGCCAGCAGTCCCGGACTAGCCAGGGAGACCCAGTACTTC. As protein: CASSPGLARETQYF.

The V call is TRBV7-9, the J call TRBJ2-4; the match to TRBD1 covers 8 bases. CDR1 and CDR2 from the germline V gene are SEHNR and FQNEAQ (reference sequence). V trimming: 1 base; J trimming: 7 bases; junction bases outside the gene matches: 3. This CDR3 is built from 14 residues. The DNA for the CDR3 is TGTGCCAGCAGCTTAGAGCAGGGGGCTAACATTCAGTACTTC. It codes for CASSLEQGANIQYF.

V is TRBV9 and J is TRBJ1-5; D not certain. Trimming cost V 4 bases and J 7 bases, with 12 bases left between them. The CDR3 covers 13 residues. Germline CDR1 reads SGDLS; CDR2 reads YYNGEE. The CDR3, as DNA: TGTGCCAGCAGCTTGGAAGGAGAGCAGCCCCAGCATTTT. Translation: CASSLEGEQPQHF.

A single count supports this clone. This sequence joins TRBV25-1 and TRBJ1-2, with 8 bases fitting TRBD1. The CDR3 runs 16 residues. V trimming: 0 bases; J trimming: 4 bases; junction bases outside the gene matches: 7. CDR1 is MGHDK and CDR2 is SYGVNS in the germline V gene. The CDR3 protein is CASSEYDADRVYGYTF. In nucleotides, the CDR3 is TGTGCCAGCAGTGAATATGACGCGGACAGGGTCTATGGCTACACCTTC.

This chain uses TRBV14 with TRBJ1-4; tentatively, D is TRBD1 (5 bases). Germline loops: CDR1 SGHDN, CDR2 FVKESK. Trimming pared 3 bases from V and 7 bases from J, leaving 12 bases between. This CDR3 comprises 14 residues. The CDR3 spells CASSHRDLGEKLFF. CDR3 DNA sequence: TGTGCCAGCAGCCACCGGGACTTGGGTGAAAAACTGTTTTTT.

The chain has TRBV3-1 (or the pseudogene TRBV3-2) and TRBJ1-4; 8 nucleotides line up with TRBD1. Per germline, CDR1 LGHDT and CDR2 YNNKEL (reference sequence). This CDR3 is 15 amino acids long. With V trimmed by 7 bases and J by 2 bases, 6 bases remained unmatched. The CDR3, as DNA: TGTGCCAGCAAACGACAGGGGATGACTAATGAAAAACTGTTTTTT. It specifies CASKRQGMTNEKLFF.

The V call is TRBV6-5, the J call TRBJ2-7, with D uncertain. Trimming cost V 6 bases and J 4 bases, with 7 bases left between them. Germline CDR1 is MNHEY and CDR2 is SVGAGI. This CDR3 region has 11 residues. The CDR3 coding sequence is TGTGCCAGCAGGGCAGGTTACGAGCAGTACTTC. Protein product: CASRAGYEQYF.

This chain joins TRBV7-9 and TRBJ1-1; D ambiguous. In germline, CDR1 is SEHNR, CDR2 FQNEAQ (reference sequence). Between the trimmed V and J ends, which lost 5 bases and 1 base, there was a span of 14 bases. The CDR3 loop spans 15 amino acids. The CDR3: CASSTTLSQNTEAFF. DNA for the CDR3: TGTGCCAGCAGCACAACCCTTTCACAGAACACTGAAGCTTTCTTT.